Listed here are 29 T cell receptor beta chains from one sample, sequenced in a study of T cells after yellow fever vaccination. TCRdb reprocessed the 5' RACE reads with MiXCR, giving one entry per CDR3 protein. The data hold 99,000 or so distinct CDR3 sequences, with 5.8% observed a single time. The sample in question was CD8+ T cells sorted from PBMCs, obtained 10 days after the yellow fever booster vaccination. These receptors all come from a man aged 18 to 30 who received the YFV17D yellow fever vaccine.

The chain combines TRBV4-3 with TRBJ2-2; 8 positions agree with TRBD2. This CDR3 spans 17 amino acids. With 0 bases clipped from V and 2 bases from J, the junction kept 5 bases outside the gene matches. Germline CDR1 and CDR2: LGHNA and YSLEER. The CDR3 loop reads CASSQDESGGNTGELFF. The CDR3 DNA is TGCGCCAGCAGCCAAGATGAAAGCGGGGGAAACACCGGGGAGCTGTTTTTT.

J is TRBJ1-4 and V is TRBV5-6; 7 nucleotides agree with TRBD1. Germline CDR1 reads SGHDT; CDR2 reads YYEEEE. CDR3 length: 14 amino acids. Trimming took 0 bases from V and 6 from J; bases not matched to a gene: 2. The CDR3 loop reads CASSLGRGYEKLFF. The CDR3 DNA sequence: TGTGCCAGCAGCTTGGGCAGGGGGTATGAAAAACTGTTTTTT.

In this sample, this clonotype turned up a few times. The chain employs TRBV29-1 and TRBJ2-5; 10 bases line up with TRBD2. CDR1 is SQVTM and CDR2 is ANQGSEA in the germline V gene. V dropped 2 bases and J dropped 3; count of bases not matched to a gene: 6. This CDR3 region has 15 residues. The CDR3 loop is CSVEQPLAGEETQYF. In DNA, the CDR3 is TGCAGCGTTGAACAACCCCTAGCGGGGGAAGAGACCCAGTACTTC.

The CDR3 region has the DNA TGTGCCAGCAGCGTATGGGCAAGCGGGGGATCTGACACTGAAGCTTTCTTT. This translates into CASSVWASGGSDTEAFF. The chain carries TRBV9 and TRBJ1-1; D is perhaps TRBD1 (5 bases). The germline V gene encodes CDR1 SGDLS and CDR2 YYNGEE. The CDR3 runs 17 residues. V lost 1 base to trimming and J lost 3 bases, with 19 bases between them.

This clonotype was found a few times. This rearrangement joins TRBV19 to TRBJ1-5, with D unclear. The length of the CDR3 is 12 residues. V lost 5 bases to trimming and J lost 5 bases, with 7 bases between them. Germline loops: CDR1 LNHDA, CDR2 SQIVND (reference sequence). This CDR3 reads CASSGSYQPQHF. The CDR3 DNA follows: TGTGCCAGTAGTGGCAGTTATCAGCCCCAGCATTTT.

Only a few counts were recorded for this clonotype. This chain links TRBV6-6 with TRBJ2-1, with D perhaps matching TRBD2 (6 bases). Trimming stripped 5 bases from V and 5 bases from J, with 16 bases between. This CDR3 has 15 amino acids. Germline V gene sequence: CDR1 MNHNY, CDR2 SVGAGI (reference sequence). CDR3 coding DNA: TGTGCCAGCAGTCGTTTTGGAGGGGCGGACAATGAGCAGTTCTTC. Encoded protein: CASSRFGGADNEQFF.

The sample holds a few counts of this clonotype. The chain carries TRBV4-1 and TRBJ1-5; D is perhaps TRBD1 (6 bases). Germline values: CDR1 MGHRA, CDR2 YSYEKL. CDR3 length: 16 residues. V shed 5 bases and J shed 2 bases, with 16 bases lying between them. The CDR3 region has the DNA TGCGCCAGCAGCTACCAAAGCACAGGGCGCAATCAGCCCCAGCATTTT. Translation gives CASSYQSTGRNQPQHF.

This clonotype was picked up many times. The J gene is TRBJ2-7, the V gene TRBV5-1; D possibly matches TRBD1 or TRBD2 (5 bases each). The CDR3 covers 17 residues. With 0 bases removed from V and 5 bases from J, the gap between germline ends came to 21 bases. The germline V gene encodes CDR1 SGHRS and CDR2 YFSETQ. DNA for the CDR3: TGCGCCAGCAGCTTGGCCATACGGGCTGGGGGTTCGGACGAGCAGTACTTC. Its protein product is CASSLAIRAGGSDEQYF.

This clonotype was picked up many times. The chain combines TRBV7-2 with TRBJ2-3; TRBD2 matches at 12 bases. This CDR3 has 17 amino acids. Unmatched junction bases numbered 8, after V lost 7 bases and J lost 0 bases. The germline CDR1 and CDR2 sequences are SGHTA and FQGNSA. The CDR3 DNA follows: TGTGCCAGCACGCCTACTAGCGGGGGGACGAGCACAGATACGCAGTATTTT. Its protein product is CASTPTSGGTSTDTQYF.

In its sample, this clonotype was seen many times. This chain's CDR3 is CASSIKPLLQGYNEQFF. CDR3 nucleotide sequence: TGTGCCAGTAGTATAAAGCCCCTCTTACAGGGCTACAATGAGCAGTTCTTC. V usage is TRBV19 and J usage is TRBJ2-1; maybe TRBD1 (6 bases). The CDR3 spans 17 residues. Germline V gene lookup returns CDR1 LNHDA and CDR2 SQIVND (reference sequence). With 2 bases removed from V and 3 bases from J, the gap between germline ends came to 17 bases.

The CDR3 spells CSARDVAGPGYEQYV. For the CDR3, the DNA is TGCAGTGCTAGAGATGTGGCAGGACCGGGTTACGAGCAGTACGTC. V gene TRBV20-1 combines with J gene TRBJ2-7; D gene uncertain. Per germline, CDR1 DFQATT and CDR2 SNEGSKA (reference sequence). CDR3 length equals 15 residues. Trimming removed 0 bases from V and 4 bases from J, with 16 bases in between.

This clonotype was detected only a few times. The rearrangement links TRBV20-1 to TRBJ2-1; 10 nucleotides match TRBD2. CDR1 and CDR2 from the germline V gene are DFQATT and SNEGSKA (reference sequence). With V trimmed by 3 bases and J by 9 bases, 8 bases remained unmatched. CDR3 length: 14 amino acids. The CDR3 region has the DNA TGCAGTGCTAGTTGGAGCGGGGGGGATCTTGAGCAGTTCTTC. This translates into CSASWSGGDLEQFF.

This clonotype was detected only a few times. The rearrangement links TRBV29-1 to TRBJ2-2; D unclear. This CDR3 contains 19 residues. CDR1 is SQVTM and CDR2 is ANQGSEA in the germline V gene. V was trimmed by 6 bases and J by 1 base, leaving 27 bases between them. The CDR3 region has the DNA TGCAGCGTGGCGGAAGACCCCCCTCCGACAAAGAAGAACACCGGGGAGCTGTTTTTT. This encodes CSVAEDPPPTKKNTGELFF.

The genes are TRBV4-2 and TRBJ2-1; 10 bases agree with TRBD2. CDR1 is LGHNA and CDR2 is YNFKEQ in the germline V gene. J lost 7 bases, V lost 3 bases, and 12 bases had no gene match. This CDR3 has 17 residues. The CDR3 coding sequence is TGTGCCAGCAGCCATCTCAGCGGGGGGGGGCTAGGAAATGAGCAGTTCTTC. Translation gives CASSHLSGGGLGNEQFF.

This clonotype was counted many times. This rearrangement joins TRBV2 to TRBJ2-1; 9 nucleotides match TRBD1. The germline V gene has CDR1 SNHLY and CDR2 FYNNEI. The CDR3 runs 13 residues. V dropped 10 bases and J dropped 7; count of bases not matched to a gene: 8. The CDR3 nucleotides read TGTGCCATAGCCGGGACAGGGAAAAATGAGCAGTTCTTC. Translated: CAIAGTGKNEQFF.

The V gene is TRBV6-5, the J gene TRBJ1-2; D gene ambiguous. CDR1 is MNHEY and CDR2 is SVGAGI in the germline V gene. This CDR3 is 15 amino acids long. The V end was cut by 0 bases, the J end by 4 bases, with 12 bases between. The CDR3 loop reads CASSYSAGLLYGYTF. The CDR3 DNA is TGTGCCAGCAGTTACTCGGCCGGGCTTCTCTATGGCTACACCTTC.

This rearrangement joins TRBV7-2 to TRBJ2-1; D not resolved. The germline V gene has CDR1 SGHTA and CDR2 FQGNSA. The CDR3 sequence is 15 residues long. V shed 1 base and J shed 5 bases, with 12 bases lying between them. CDR3 sequence reads: CASSLGGAIHNEQFF. For the CDR3, the DNA is TGTGCCAGCAGCTTAGGAGGTGCGATCCACAATGAGCAGTTCTTC.

This chain connects TRBV7-6 to TRBJ2-1; D remains unclear. V shed 0 bases and J shed 2 bases, with 14 bases lying between them. From germline, CDR1 is SGHVS and CDR2 FNYEAQ. The CDR3 is made up of 17 amino acids. CDR3 sequence (DNA): TGTGCCAGCAGCTTAGCAGGCGGAAGGTTCACCTACAATGAGCAGTTCTTC. This sequence encodes CASSLAGGRFTYNEQFF.

J is TRBJ1-1 and V is TRBV29-1, with 7 bases lining up with TRBD1. CDR1 and CDR2 from the germline V gene are SQVTM and ANQGSEA. With 6 bases clipped from V and 1 base from J, the junction kept 8 bases outside the gene matches. This CDR3 comprises 14 residues. The CDR3 DNA sequence: TGCAGCGTACAACAGGGGTCGGGGAACACTGAAGCTTTCTTT. Protein sequence: CSVQQGSGNTEAFF.

This chain connects TRBV7-8 to TRBJ2-3; the match to TRBD2 covers 9 bases. V shed 0 bases and J 2 bases; nucleotides not matched to a gene: 6. CDR3 length: 17 residues. CDR1 is SGHVS, CDR2 FQNEAQ, per germline. The CDR3 region is CASSLAVAGGYTDTQYF. CDR3 in DNA: TGTGCCAGCAGCTTAGCAGTGGCGGGGGGGTACACAGATACGCAGTATTTT.

The chain carries TRBV5-1 and TRBJ2-1, with D uncertain. In germline, CDR1 is SGHRS, CDR2 YFSETQ. Trimming stripped 4 bases from V and 7 bases from J, with 15 bases between. The CDR3 covers 14 residues. DNA for the CDR3: TGCGCCAGCAGCGCCGACGTGGGCCGTAATGAGCAGTTCTTC. Protein: CASSADVGRNEQFF.

This clonotype was found a few times. The J gene is TRBJ2-7, the V gene TRBV20-1, with TRBD2 as a possible D gene (6 bases). The germline gives CDR1 DFQATT, CDR2 SNEGSKA (reference sequence). CDR3 size: 13 residues. V lost 2 bases to trimming and J lost 2 bases, with 10 bases between them. As DNA, the CDR3 is TGCAGTGCTAGATCGTCGGGGGCCTACGAGCAGTACGTC. Residues: CSARSSGAYEQYV.

This clonotype was recorded many times. The chain carries TRBV5-1 and TRBJ2-3; no reliable D call. With 2 bases removed from V and 5 bases from J, the gap between germline ends came to 3 bases. The CDR3 contains 11 residues. CDR1 is SGHRS and CDR2 is YFSETQ in the germline V gene. The CDR3 nucleotides are TGCGCCAGCAGCTTTTTAGATACGCAGTATTTT. Its translation is CASSFLDTQYF.

This clonotype was observed a few times. The genes are TRBV9 and TRBJ2-3; D tentatively fits TRBD1 or TRBD2 (6 bases each). The germline CDR1 and CDR2 sequences are SGDLS and YYNGEE. V dropped 3 bases and J dropped 0 bases, with 14 bases sitting between them. This CDR3 contains 16 residues. The CDR3 nucleotides are TGTGCCAGCAGCGCTAGGGGGGAAGTTAGCACAGATACGCAGTATTTT. It codes for CASSARGEVSTDTQYF.

About this clonotype itself: The junction and the germline gene differ at one end; a read error may be behind it. V usage is TRBV20-1 and J usage is TRBJ1-1; D gene ambiguous. CDR1 and CDR2 (germline): DFQATT, SNEGSKA (reference sequence). The CDR3 spans 14 residues. The CDR3 loop is CSARPQNMNIEAFF. For the CDR3, the DNA is TGCAGTGCTAGGCCCCAGAACATGAACATTGAAGCTTTCTTT.

This clonotype was counted only a few times. V and J are TRBV7-2 and TRBJ2-5, with 12 positions matching TRBD2. Trimming cost V 5 bases and J 5 bases; bases outside gene matches: 6. The CDR3 contains 15 residues. From germline, CDR1 is SGHTA and CDR2 FQGNSA. CDR3 sequence reads: CASSASGGALETQYF. The CDR3, as DNA: TGTGCCAGCAGCGCTAGCGGGGGGGCCCTGGAGACCCAGTACTTC. The full variable domain, rest sourced from reference TRBV7-2 and TRBJ2-5, is GAGVSQSPSNKVTEKGKDVELRCDPISGHTALYWYRQSLGQGLEFLIYFQGNSAPDKSGLPSDRFSAERTGGSVSTLTIQRTQQEDSAVYLCASSASGGALETQYFGPGTRLLVL.

This clonotype was recorded at least ten times. The chain uses TRBV13 and TRBJ2-2; D possibly corresponds to TRBD2 (5 bases). V lost 5 bases, J lost 0 bases, and 13 bases lay in between. Germline loops: CDR1 PRHDT, CDR2 FYEKMQ (reference sequence). This CDR3 is 16 amino acids long. DNA of the CDR3: TGTGCCAGCAGCCCCACGGGGATAGCGAACACCGGGGAGCTGTTTTTT. Amino acid sequence: CASSPTGIANTGELFF.

V and J are TRBV5-1 and TRBJ1-2, with D maybe TRBD1 (6 bases). Trimming cost V 1 base and J 7 bases, with 14 bases left between them. This CDR3 has 14 residues. Germline V lookup: CDR1 SGHRS, CDR2 YFSETQ. Here the CDR3 DNA reads TGCGCCAGCAGCTTGAGTGGGCCAGGGGTTGGCTACACCTTC. Translation: CASSLSGPGVGYTF.

There are a few counts of this clonotype. This chain connects TRBV19 to TRBJ2-7; 12 nucleotides align to TRBD1. CDR1 and CDR2 from the germline V gene are LNHDA and SQIVND (reference sequence). V was clipped by 5 bases and J by 3 bases; unmatched bases: 17. The CDR3 contains 19 residues. CDR3 nucleotide sequence: TGTGCCAGTAGTCCCGGGACAGGGGGCTGGGGAGGTCAGATCTACGAGCAGTACTTC. Translating gives CASSPGTGGWGGQIYEQYF.